This TCR beta chain was recovered during a study of blood T cell repertoires in COVID-19. Turning to the study itself: Nucleic acid was either cDNA or gDNA, and it came from T cells, B-cell-depleted T cells, or PBMCs.

Germline CDR1 is SEHNR and CDR2 is FQNEAQ (reference sequence). This CDR3 contains 13 residues. The V end was cut by 5 bases, the J end by 6 bases, with 14 bases between. In the study's own analysis: From reference gene primer amplification, estimates of nucleated cell counts were derived. Data came from immunoSEQ multiplex PCR; TCRdb stores just in-frame clones and leaves some out. That table furnishes V, J and clone size, whereas the DNA furnished D and trimming. The sample holds 200,000 to 250,000 clones, around nine tenths seen once. The chain employs TRBV7-9 and TRBJ2-7; no clear D gene. The specimen was PBMCs or T cells enriched from blood (not recorded which). This TCR derives from a woman aged 45-65 years with acute COVID-19. In DNA, the CDR3 is TGTGCCAGCAGCACTGTGACTGTGGGCGAGCAGTACTTC. It specifies CASSTVTVGEQYF. The whole variable domain, filled in from reference TRBV7-9 and TRBJ2-7, reads DTGVSQNPRHKITKRGQNVTFRCDPISEHNRLYWYRQTLGQGPEFLTYFQNEAQLEKSRLLSDRFSAERPKGSFSTLEIQRTEQGDSAMYLCASSTVTVGEQYFGPGTRLTVT.